The 5 T cell receptor beta chains given below trace back to one sample, sequenced in a study of OX40 agonist ivuxolimab in advanced cancers. Only in-frame clones appear in the TCRdb table, and some are missing; sequencing was by immunoSEQ multiplex PCR. Here the sample spans approximately 59,000 clones, roughly nine tenths being singletons. Sequencing used CD4+ or CD8+ T cells sorted from blood, obtained in a trial of the OX40 agonist ivuxolimab. All receptors come from an adult with an advanced solid tumor such as melanoma, head and neck, liver or kidney cancer.

This chain links TRBV9 with TRBJ2-1; 7 bases fit TRBD2. The germline V gene has CDR1 SGDLS and CDR2 YYNGEE. The trim removed 4 bases at V and 0 bases at J, leaving 1 base unmatched. This CDR3 region has 14 residues. As DNA, the CDR3 is TGTGCCAGCAGCCGGGACTACTCCTACAATGAGCAGTTCTTC. This gives the protein CASSRDYSYNEQFF.

The J gene is TRBJ2-5, the V gene TRBV9; 11 bases map to TRBD1. The germline gives CDR1 SGDLS, CDR2 YYNGEE. The V gene end was trimmed by 0 bases and the J gene end by 3 bases; junction bases not matched to a gene: 4. CDR3 size: 16 residues. CDR3 sequence: CASSVASGQGEETQYF. The DNA of the CDR3 is TGTGCCAGCAGCGTAGCTTCGGGACAGGGGGAAGAGACCCAGTACTTC.

V gene TRBV10-3 combines with J gene TRBJ2-3; 13 nucleotides align to TRBD2. The CDR3 extends over 17 amino acids. The V segment lost 3 bases and the J segment 4 bases; nucleotides outside the gene matches: 7. Germline CDR1 and CDR2: ENHRY and SYGVKD. CDR3 residues: CAISETPGLAGPDTQYF. The CDR3 DNA follows: TGTGCCATCAGTGAAACTCCGGGACTAGCGGGACCAGATACGCAGTATTTT.

Points on this clone: Within the sample, other DNA sequences also encode this same CDR3. The genes are TRBV4-3 and TRBJ2-2, with D tentatively TRBD2 (6 bases). The CDR3 covers 16 residues. Trimming took off 3 bases at V and 1 base at J, with 12 bases between the two ends. Germline V gene lookup returns CDR1 LGHNA and CDR2 YSLEER. The CDR3 region is CASSQYGGGNTGELFF. In nucleotides, the CDR3 is TGCGCCAGCAGCCAGTACGGGGGAGGGAACACCGGGGAGCTGTTTTTT.

The V and J genes are TRBV11-1 and TRBJ2-7, with D perhaps matching TRBD2 (6 bases). Between the trimmed V and J ends, which lost 7 bases and 2 bases, there was a span of 21 bases. The CDR3 is 16 residues long. The germline CDR1 and CDR2 sequences are SGHAT and FQDESV (reference sequence). CDR3 coding DNA: TGTGCCAGCACCGTCGGCGGCGGGACGGCTACCTACGAGCAGTACTTC. Its protein is CASTVGGGTATYEQYF. The whole variable domain, remainder taken from reference TRBV11-1 and TRBJ2-7, is EAEVAQSPRYKITEKSQAVAFWCDPISGHATLYWYRQILGQGPELLVQFQDESVVDDSQLPKDRFSAERLKGVDSTLKIQPAELGDSAMYLCASTVGGGTATYEQYFGPGTRLTVT.